The clone carrying this TCR beta chain occurred a few times. These data belong to a study of T cells after yellow fever vaccination. A process of 5'RACE template switching, which added a universal primer site and UMIs, was used to make TCR cDNA. TCRdb reprocessed the 5' RACE reads via MiXCR and lists one record per CDR3 protein. The table has approximately 32,000 distinct CDR3 sequences, approximately 7% seen once. Findings and caveats of the study: Most clones from primary vaccination were detected again post-booster (about 95% CD4, 88% CD8). Practically every clonotype that responded to the vaccine could not be detected in sorted memory subsets on day 0.

The germline V gene encodes CDR1 GTSNPN and CDR2 SVGIG (reference sequence). This CDR3 is built from 14 residues. The trim removed 8 bases at V and 0 bases at J, leaving 7 bases unmatched. The source material was PBMCs, either bulk or a sorted T-cell subset (CD4+, CD8+, memory, or dextramer-sorted; not recorded which), sampled on the day of the first yellow fever vaccination. This TCR was recovered from a young man who received the YFV17D yellow fever vaccine. The chain joins TRBV30 to TRBJ2-1; 7 bases agree with TRBD1. The CDR3 DNA reads TGTGCCGTTCAGGGGGTCCGCTCCTACAATGAGCAGTTCTTC. It codes for CAVQGVRSYNEQFF. The variable domain in full, completed from reference TRBV30 and TRBJ2-1, reads SQTIHQWPATLVQPVGSPLSLECTVEGTSNPNLYWYRQAAGRGLQLLFYSVGIGQISSEVPQNLSASRPQDRQFILSSKKLLLSDSGFYLCAVQGVRSYNEQFFGPGTRLTVL.